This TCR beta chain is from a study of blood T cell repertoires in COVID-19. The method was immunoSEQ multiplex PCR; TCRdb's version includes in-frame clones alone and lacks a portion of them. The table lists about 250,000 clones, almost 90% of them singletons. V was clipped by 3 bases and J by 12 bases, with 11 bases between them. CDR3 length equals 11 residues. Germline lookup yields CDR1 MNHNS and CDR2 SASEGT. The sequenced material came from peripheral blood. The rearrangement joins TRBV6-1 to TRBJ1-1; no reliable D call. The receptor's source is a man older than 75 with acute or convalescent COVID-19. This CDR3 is CASSDRWLPFF. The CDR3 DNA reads TGTGCCAGCAGTGACAGGTGGCTCCCTTTCTTT.